A single sample gave rise to the 19 T cell receptor beta chains below, sequenced in a study of cytotoxic CD8 clonotypes in ibrutinib-treated CLL. Clones were read by immunoSEQ multiplex PCR, and TCRdb kept only the in-frame ones, dropping some. Among 12,000 to 15,000 clones listed, 52% were seen once. The material was PBMCs, obtained at an approximately 25-month disease-progression time point, from a patient treated with ibrutinib. The receptors derive from a human donor with chronic lymphocytic leukemia.

The V and J genes are TRBV5-1 and TRBJ1-1; a possible D gene is TRBD1 (6 bases). CDR3 length: 15 residues. Germline CDR1 is SGHRS and CDR2 is YFSETQ. The V end lost 0 bases, the J end lost 4 bases, and 13 bases lay between the germline ends. The CDR3 spells CASSLVGRGGTEAFF. For the CDR3, the DNA is TGCGCCAGCAGCTTGGTCGGCAGGGGAGGCACTGAAGCTTTCTTT.

This clone was counted only a few times. The rearrangement uses TRBV5-6 and TRBJ2-2; D may be TRBD1 (7 bases). CDR3 length: 19 amino acids. Trimming removed 1 base from V and 0 bases from J, with 19 bases in between. Germline CDR1 and CDR2: SGHDT and YYEEEE. CDR3 protein: CASSLSFLAGQTNTGELFF. CDR3 sequence (DNA): TGTGCCAGCAGCTTGTCGTTCCTGGCGGGACAGACGAACACCGGGGAGCTGTTTTTT.

This clone was counted only a few times. This chain connects TRBV7-9 to TRBJ2-7, with TRBD1 as a possible D gene (8 bases). V dropped 8 bases and J dropped 4 bases, with 18 bases sitting between them. Looked up from germline, CDR1 is SEHNR and CDR2 is FQNEAQ (reference sequence). The CDR3 runs to 14 residues. The CDR3 bases are TGTGCCAGCGTCCCTACAGGGGGAGGGTACGAGCAGTACTTC. This codes for CASVPTGGGYEQYF. Together with reference TRBV7-9 and TRBJ2-7, the CDR3 gives the full variable domain: DTGVSQNPRHKITKRGQNVTFRCDPISEHNRLYWYRQTLGQGPEFLTYFQNEAQLEKSRLLSDRFSAERPKGSFSTLEIQRTEQGDSAMYLCASVPTGGGYEQYFGPGTRLTVT.

The chain is built from TRBV7-9 and TRBJ1-1; maybe TRBD1 (6 bases). CDR1 is SEHNR, CDR2 FQNEAQ, per germline (reference sequence). V lost 1 base, J lost 4 bases, and 16 bases lay in between. CDR3 size: 16 residues. The CDR3 loop is CASSLDPGAGGTEAFF. The CDR3 DNA follows: TGTGCCAGCAGCTTAGATCCGGGGGCCGGGGGCACTGAAGCTTTCTTT.

The rearrangement joins TRBV4-1 to TRBJ2-3, with TRBD1 matching 11 bases. The germline V gene encodes CDR1 MGHRA and CDR2 YSYEKL. V gave up 0 bases and J gave up 4 bases; unmatched junction bases: 3. The CDR3 is 16 residues long. Written as DNA, the CDR3 is TGCGCCAGCAGCCAAGAGGGACAGGGGGTTGCAGATACGCAGTATTTT. It translates to CASSQEGQGVADTQYF.

This clone qualifies as large. This rearrangement joins TRBV9 to TRBJ2-2; D unresolved. Germline V gene sequence: CDR1 SGDLS, CDR2 YYNGEE. The CDR3 is made up of 16 amino acids. Trimming pared 4 bases from V and 0 bases from J, leaving 13 bases between. CDR3 protein: CASSLSRQTNTGELFF. The DNA of the CDR3 is TGTGCCAGCAGCCTGTCGCGGCAGACGAACACCGGGGAGCTGTTTTTT.

The chain links TRBV6-6 to TRBJ1-1, with D possibly being TRBD1 (5 bases). The V and J ends lost 6 bases and 4 bases respectively, with 9 bases between them. CDR1 is MNHNY and CDR2 is SVGAGI in the germline V gene (reference sequence). The CDR3 runs 12 residues. The CDR3 loop is CASSTGSTEAFF. The CDR3 DNA reads as TGTGCCAGCAGCACAGGAAGCACTGAAGCTTTCTTT.

In this sample, this clone turned up a few times. V gene TRBV10-1 combines with J gene TRBJ2-3; D ambiguous. CDR1 and CDR2 from the germline V gene are WNHNN and SYGVQD (reference sequence). The CDR3 is 15 amino acids. The V gene lost 2 bases and the J gene lost 0 bases, with 9 bases spanning the gap. DNA of the CDR3: TGCGCCAGCAGTGAGGTCTCGGACAGCACAGATACGCAGTATTTT. Translated: CASSEVSDSTDTQYF.

V is TRBV27 and J is TRBJ2-3; tentatively, D is TRBD2 (5 bases). This CDR3 contains 13 residues. V dropped 6 bases and J dropped 1 base, with 8 bases sitting between them. Per the germline V gene, CDR1 is MNHEY and CDR2 is SMNVEV (reference sequence). The CDR3 spells CASSLGGTDTQYF. In DNA, the CDR3 is TGTGCCAGCAGCCTCGGGGGCACAGATACGCAGTATTTT.

In its sample, this clone was seen a few times. The J gene is TRBJ2-7, the V gene TRBV5-4; D is perhaps TRBD1 (6 bases). CDR1 SGHNT and CDR2 YYREEE come from the germline V gene (reference sequence). Trimming took off 4 bases at V and 2 bases at J, with 13 bases between the two ends. The CDR3 spans 14 residues. CDR3 loop: CASSPGTNTYEQYF. As DNA, the CDR3 is TGTGCCAGCAGCCCCGGGACAAACACCTACGAGCAGTACTTC.

This clone is medium-sized (0.01 to 0.1%) in the sample. This chain links TRBV18 with TRBJ2-7, with D unresolved. This CDR3 spans 14 amino acids. Germline V gives CDR1 KGHSH, CDR2 LQKENI. Between the trimmed V and J ends, which lost 5 bases and 0 bases, there was a span of 11 bases. The CDR3 is CASSSGVGSYEQYF. The CDR3 nucleotides read TGTGCCAGCTCATCAGGCGTCGGCTCCTACGAGCAGTACTTC.

The V call is TRBV6-4, the J call TRBJ2-3; 10 bases match TRBD2. J was trimmed by 5 bases and V by 6 bases; bases with no gene match: 5. CDR3 length: 14 amino acids. Germline V CDR1 and CDR2: MRHNA, SNTAGT. In DNA, the CDR3 is TGTGCCAGCAGAAGACTAGCGGGTCAAGATACGCAGTATTTT. It is translated as CASRRLAGQDTQYF.

This clone was seen more than once but under ten times. The chain joins TRBV18 to TRBJ1-1, with D tentatively TRBD1 (5 bases). Trimming removed 2 bases from V and 5 bases from J, with 15 bases in between. The CDR3 runs 15 residues. CDR1 is KGHSH and CDR2 is LQKENI in the germline V gene. The CDR3 coding sequence is TGTGCCAGCTCACCAAGGCAAGGGGCGAGTACTGAAGCTTTCTTT. It translates to CASSPRQGASTEAFF. Together with reference TRBV18 and TRBJ1-1, the CDR3 gives the full variable domain: NAGVMQNPRHLVRRRGQEARLRCSPMKGHSHVYWYRQLPEEGLKFMVYLQKENIIDESGMPKERFSAEFPKEGPSILRIQQVVRGDSAAYFCASSPRQGASTEAFFGQGTRLTVV.

Concerning this clone: The junction departs from germline at one end; a sequencing error may be responsible. V gene TRBV27 combines with J gene TRBJ2-1, with D possibly TRBD1 on 5 matching bases. CDR1 MNHEY and CDR2 SMNVEV come from the germline V gene (reference sequence). CDR3 length: 12 amino acids. CDR3 protein: CASSLPGLGWIF. DNA for the CDR3: TGTGCCAGCAGTCTTCCAGGGTTAGGATGGATCTTC.

This clone occurred once. The chain uses TRBV9 and TRBJ2-3; the D is unclear. V gave up 3 bases and J gave up 2 bases, with 19 bases separating them. Germline CDR1 and CDR2: SGDLS and YYNGEE. This CDR3 has 17 amino acids. CDR3 nucleotide sequence: TGTGCCAGCAGCGGTAGAGAAGTGAATTGTTACACAGATACGCAGTATTTT. This codes for CASSGREVNCYTDTQYF.

V gene TRBV9 combines with J gene TRBJ2-1; TRBD1 matches at 10 bases. The CDR3 sequence is 15 residues long. V trimming: 0 bases; J trimming: 9 bases; junction bases outside the gene matches: 6. The V gene's germline CDR1 is SGDLS and CDR2 YYNGEE. The CDR3 sequence: CASSVEGTGVREQFF. The DNA for the CDR3 is TGTGCCAGCAGCGTAGAAGGGACAGGGGTTCGTGAGCAGTTCTTC. Drawing the rest from reference TRBV9 and TRBJ2-1, the complete variable domain is DSGVTQTPKHLITATGQRVTLRCSPRSGDLSVYWYQQSLDQGLQFLIQYYNGEERAKGNILERFSAQQFPDLHSELNLSSLELGDSALYFCASSVEGTGVREQFFGPGTRLTVL.

This chain connects TRBV11-3 to TRBJ2-7; D gene ambiguous. The germline V gene encodes CDR1 SGHNT and CDR2 YENEEA. Trimming took off 0 bases at V and 5 bases at J, with 17 bases between the two ends. The CDR3 is 16 amino acids. CDR3 bases: TGTGCCAGCAGCTTAGATGGCGCGGCAGGAGTCGACGAGCAGTACTTC. The encoded protein is CASSLDGAAGVDEQYF. Full variable domain (remainder filled in from reference TRBV11-3 and TRBJ2-7): EAGVVQSPRYKIIEKKQPVAFWCNPISGHNTLYWYLQNLGQGPELLIRYENEEAVDDSQLPKDRFSAERLKGVDSTLKIQPAELGDSAVYLCASSLDGAAGVDEQYFGPGTRLTVT.

In DNA form, the CDR3 reads TGCGCCAGCAGCTTCAACAGGGGGGCCTACGAGCAGTACTTC. It is translated as CASSFNRGAYEQYF. The chain recombines TRBV5-1 with TRBJ2-7; 8 bases line up with TRBD1. Germline CDR1 is SGHRS and CDR2 is YFSETQ. The CDR3 totals 14 residues. With V trimmed by 2 bases and J by 2 bases, 3 bases remained unmatched.

The table lists this clone with a few counts. V gene TRBV7-9 combines with J gene TRBJ1-1; D may be TRBD1 (5 bases). This CDR3 is built from 12 residues. CDR1 is SEHNR, CDR2 FQNEAQ, per germline (reference sequence). V was shortened by 2 bases and J by 7 bases, with 8 bases between the two germline ends. CDR3 in amino acids: CASSLRGDEAFF. DNA of the CDR3: TGTGCCAGCAGCTTACGAGGGGATGAAGCTTTCTTT. Combining the CDR3 with reference TRBV7-9 and TRBJ1-1 gives the whole variable domain DTGVSQNPRHKITKRGQNVTFRCDPISEHNRLYWYRQTLGQGPEFLTYFQNEAQLEKSRLLSDRFSAERPKGSFSTLEIQRTEQGDSAMYLCASSLRGDEAFFGQGTRLTVV.